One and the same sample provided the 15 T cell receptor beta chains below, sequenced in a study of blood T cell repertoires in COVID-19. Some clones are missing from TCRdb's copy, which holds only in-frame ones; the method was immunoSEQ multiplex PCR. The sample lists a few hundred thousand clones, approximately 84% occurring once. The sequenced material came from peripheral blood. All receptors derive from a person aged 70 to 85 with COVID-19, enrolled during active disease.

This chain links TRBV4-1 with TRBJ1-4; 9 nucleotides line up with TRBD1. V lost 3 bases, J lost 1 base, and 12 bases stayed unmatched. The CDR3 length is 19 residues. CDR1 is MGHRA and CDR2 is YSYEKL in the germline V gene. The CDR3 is CASSHPEDRGSGTNEKLFF. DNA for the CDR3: TGCGCCAGCAGCCATCCAGAGGACAGGGGATCAGGAACTAATGAAAAACTGTTTTTT.

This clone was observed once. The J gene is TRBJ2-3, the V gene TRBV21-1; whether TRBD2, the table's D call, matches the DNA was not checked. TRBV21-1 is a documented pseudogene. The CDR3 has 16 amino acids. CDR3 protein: CASSKARRGCTDTQYF. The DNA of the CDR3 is TGTGCCAGCAGCAAAGCGCGGCGCGGATGCACAGATACGCAGTATTTT.

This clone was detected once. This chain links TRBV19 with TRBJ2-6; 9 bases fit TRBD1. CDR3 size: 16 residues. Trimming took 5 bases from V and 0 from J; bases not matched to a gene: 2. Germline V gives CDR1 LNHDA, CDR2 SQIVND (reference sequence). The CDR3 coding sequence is TGTGCCAGTAGTTCGACAGGGGGCTCTGGGGCCAACGTCCTGACTTTC. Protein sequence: CASSSTGGSGANVLTF.

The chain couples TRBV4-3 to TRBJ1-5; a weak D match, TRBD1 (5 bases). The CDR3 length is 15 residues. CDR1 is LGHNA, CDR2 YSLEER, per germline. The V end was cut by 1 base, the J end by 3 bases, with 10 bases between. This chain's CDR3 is CASSQVLGHNQPQHF. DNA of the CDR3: TGCGCCAGCAGCCAAGTTCTAGGACACAATCAGCCCCAGCATTTT.

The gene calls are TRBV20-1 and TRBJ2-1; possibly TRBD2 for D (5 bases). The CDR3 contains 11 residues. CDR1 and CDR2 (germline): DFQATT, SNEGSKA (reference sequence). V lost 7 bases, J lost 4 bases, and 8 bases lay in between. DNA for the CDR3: TGCAGTGGTGCGGGTTACAATGAGCAGTTCTTC. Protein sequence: CSGAGYNEQFF.

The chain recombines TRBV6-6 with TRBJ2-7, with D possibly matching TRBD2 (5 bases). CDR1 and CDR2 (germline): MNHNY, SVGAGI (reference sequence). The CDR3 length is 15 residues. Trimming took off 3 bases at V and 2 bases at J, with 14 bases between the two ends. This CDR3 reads CASSYSTPTTYEQYF. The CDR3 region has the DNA TGTGCCAGCAGTTATTCTACACCGACTACCTACGAGCAGTACTTC.

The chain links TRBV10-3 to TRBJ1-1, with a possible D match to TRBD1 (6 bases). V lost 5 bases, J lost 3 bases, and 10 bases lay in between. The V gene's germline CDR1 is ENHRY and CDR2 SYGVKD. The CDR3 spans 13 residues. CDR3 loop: CAISREGDTEAFF. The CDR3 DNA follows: TGTGCCATCAGTCGGGAGGGGGACACTGAAGCTTTCTTT.

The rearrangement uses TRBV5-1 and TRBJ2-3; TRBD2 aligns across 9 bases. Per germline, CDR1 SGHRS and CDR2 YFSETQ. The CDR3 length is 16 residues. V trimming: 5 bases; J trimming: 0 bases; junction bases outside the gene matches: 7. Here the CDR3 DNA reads TGCGCCAGCAGAAGGGCTAGCGGGGCTAGCACAGATACGCAGTATTTT. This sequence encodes CASRRASGASTDTQYF.

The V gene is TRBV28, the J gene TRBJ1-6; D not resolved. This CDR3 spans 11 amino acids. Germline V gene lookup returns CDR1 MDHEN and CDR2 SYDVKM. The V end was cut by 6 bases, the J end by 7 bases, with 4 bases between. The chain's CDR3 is CASSYNSPLHF. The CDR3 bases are TGTGCCAGCAGCTACAATTCACCCCTCCACTTT.

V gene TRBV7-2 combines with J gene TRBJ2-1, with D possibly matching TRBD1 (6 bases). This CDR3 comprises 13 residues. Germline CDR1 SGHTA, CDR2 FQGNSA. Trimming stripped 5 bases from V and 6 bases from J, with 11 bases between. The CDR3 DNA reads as TGTGCCAGCAGCAAGGAAGGGGGCAATGAGCAGTTCTTC. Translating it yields CASSKEGGNEQFF.

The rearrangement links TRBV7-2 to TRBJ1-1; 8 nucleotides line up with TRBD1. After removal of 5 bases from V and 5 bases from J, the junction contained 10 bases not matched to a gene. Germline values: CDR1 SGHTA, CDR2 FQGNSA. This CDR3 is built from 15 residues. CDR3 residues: CASSHRQGPRTEAFF. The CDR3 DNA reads TGTGCCAGCAGCCACAGACAGGGGCCGAGGACTGAAGCTTTCTTT.

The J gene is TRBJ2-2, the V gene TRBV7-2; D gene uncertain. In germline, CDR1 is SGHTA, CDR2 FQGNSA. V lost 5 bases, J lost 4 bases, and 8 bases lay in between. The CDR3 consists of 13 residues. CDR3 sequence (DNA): TGTGCCAGCAGCACCACTATCACCGGGGAGCTGTTTTTT. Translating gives CASSTTITGELFF.

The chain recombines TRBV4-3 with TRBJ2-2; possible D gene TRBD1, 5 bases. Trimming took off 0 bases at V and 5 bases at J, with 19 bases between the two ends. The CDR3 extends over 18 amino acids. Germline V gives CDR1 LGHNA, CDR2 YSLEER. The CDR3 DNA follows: TGCGCCAGCAGCCAAGAACCCGGACGTAGCAGGGATACCGGGGAGCTGTTTTTT. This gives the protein CASSQEPGRSRDTGELFF.

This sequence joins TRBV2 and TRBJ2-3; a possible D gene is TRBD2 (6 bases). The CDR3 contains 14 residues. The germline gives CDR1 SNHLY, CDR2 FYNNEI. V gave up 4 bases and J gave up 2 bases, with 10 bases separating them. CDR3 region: CASSGDLYTDTQYF. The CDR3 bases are TGTGCCAGCAGTGGGGACTTATACACAGATACGCAGTATTTT.

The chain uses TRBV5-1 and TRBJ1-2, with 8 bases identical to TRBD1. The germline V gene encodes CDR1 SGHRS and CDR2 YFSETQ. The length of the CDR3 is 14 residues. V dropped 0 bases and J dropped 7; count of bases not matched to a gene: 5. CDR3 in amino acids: CASSLGTGSLGYTF. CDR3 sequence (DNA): TGCGCCAGCAGCTTGGGGACAGGGAGTCTTGGCTACACCTTC. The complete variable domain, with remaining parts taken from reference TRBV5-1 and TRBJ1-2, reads KAGVTQTPRYLIKTRGQQVTLSCSPISGHRSVSWYQQTPGQGLQFLFEYFSETQRNKGNFPGRFSGRQFSNSRSEMNVSTLELGDSALYLCASSLGTGSLGYTFGSGTRLTVV.